A single T cell receptor beta chain is shown here with its context. This clonotype appeared many times. The antigen it recognizes is unknown. No qualities accompany the bases; no much larger clone lies one base away. Explained via the paper, the treatment or condition label denotes: allogeneic hematopoietic cell transplantation with graft depleted of TCRalphabeta T cells and CD19 B cells. The transplant recipients were children given TCRalphabeta/CD19-depleted allogeneic hematopoietic cell grafts. The CDR3 measures 13 amino acids from cysteine to phenylalanine. The CDR3 DNA has 39 bases and is translated from base 1. V is pared back by 3 bases and J by 1 base, with 6 bases lying between the germline termini. The data were obtained in a study of T-cell reconstitution after alpha-beta-depleted transplantation in children (dated by TCRdb to the mid-2010s). Broadly, across the study: Using TCR repertoire profiling, the study followed T-cell immune reconstitution in a quantitative way in children after TCRalphabeta/CD19-depleted allogeneic hematopoietic cell transplantation.

Beyond this particular receptor, the publication reports: Over subsequent months, a decline in hyperexpanded clone frequencies was noted, and after one year, T-cell counts and TCRbeta diversity were mostly ascribed to newly produced T cells. The apparently early recovery of alphabetaT-cell counts about two months after transplant reportedly depended on only several hundred rapidly expanded clones that came from non-depleted graft cells. In some patients, high TCRbeta diversity at day 60 was attributed to recipient T cells and intrathymic progenitors that had survived conditioning.

The library relied on PCR. The instrument given in TCRdb is Illumina HiSeq 2500. To normalize quantification of the TCRbeta repertoire, the TCR libraries were built with molecular barcoding that relied on unique molecular identifiers. The public reads were reanalyzed by TCRdb: fastp trimming at Q25, MiXCR alignment, in-frame beta chains only. For every CDR3 protein sequence, its rows merge into one entry that carries the most common genes and DNA. The sample table shows fewer than 350,000 distinct CDR3 sequences, and around 10% are seen once. The ten largest clones capture around 7.5% of the sample. This TCR came from a boy less than two years old with acute myeloid leukemia, due to receive a stem cell transplant. This chain is built from TRBV12-3 or TRBV12-4 and TRBJ2-5; no D segment can be confidently identified. Here the sequenced sample was PBMCs, taken before TCRalphabeta/CD19-depleted stem cell transplant. The CDR3 loop reads CASSFSVQETQYF. The nucleotide sequence is given as TGTGCCAGCAGTTTTTCGGTCCAAGAGACCCAGTACTTC.